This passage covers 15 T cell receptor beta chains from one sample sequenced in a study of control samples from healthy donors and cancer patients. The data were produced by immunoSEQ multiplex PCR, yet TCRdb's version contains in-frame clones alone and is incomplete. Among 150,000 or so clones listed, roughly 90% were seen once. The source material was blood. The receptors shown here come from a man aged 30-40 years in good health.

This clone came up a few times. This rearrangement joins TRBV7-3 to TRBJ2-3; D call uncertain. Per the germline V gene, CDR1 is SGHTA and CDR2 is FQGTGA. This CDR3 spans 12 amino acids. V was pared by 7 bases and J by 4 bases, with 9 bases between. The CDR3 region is CASTDTADTQYF. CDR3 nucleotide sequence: TGTGCCAGCACCGATACCGCAGATACGCAGTATTTT. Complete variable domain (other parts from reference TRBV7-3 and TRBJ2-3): GAGVSQTPSNKVTEKGKYVELRCDPISGHTALYWYRQSLGQGPEFLIYFQGTGAADDSGLPNDRFFAVRPEGSVSTLKIQRTERGDSAVYLCASTDTADTQYFGPGTRLTVL.

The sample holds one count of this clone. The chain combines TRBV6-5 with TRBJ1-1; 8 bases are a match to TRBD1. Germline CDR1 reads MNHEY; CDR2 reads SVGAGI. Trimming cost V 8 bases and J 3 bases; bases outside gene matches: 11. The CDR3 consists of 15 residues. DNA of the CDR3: TGTGCCAGCGTAAGGTATTTACAGGGGGACACTGAAGCTTTCTTT. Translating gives CASVRYLQGDTEAFF.

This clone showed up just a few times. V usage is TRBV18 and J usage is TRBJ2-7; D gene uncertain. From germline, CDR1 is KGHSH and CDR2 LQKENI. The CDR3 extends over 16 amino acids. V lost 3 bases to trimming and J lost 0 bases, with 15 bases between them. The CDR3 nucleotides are TGTGCCAGCTCACCTGAGACCGAACTCTACTCCTACGAGCAGTACTTC. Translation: CASSPETELYSYEQYF.

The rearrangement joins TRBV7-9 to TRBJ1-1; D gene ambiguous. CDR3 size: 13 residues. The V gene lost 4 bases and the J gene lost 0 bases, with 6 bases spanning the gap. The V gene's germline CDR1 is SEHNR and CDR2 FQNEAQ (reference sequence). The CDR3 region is CASSSPVNTEAFF. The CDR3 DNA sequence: TGTGCCAGCAGCTCTCCCGTGAACACTGAAGCTTTCTTT.

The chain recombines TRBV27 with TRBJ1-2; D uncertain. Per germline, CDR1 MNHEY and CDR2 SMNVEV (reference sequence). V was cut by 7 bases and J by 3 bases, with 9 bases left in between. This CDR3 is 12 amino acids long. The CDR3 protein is CASTLRDYGYTF. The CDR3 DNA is TGTGCCAGCACCCTAAGGGACTATGGCTACACCTTC.

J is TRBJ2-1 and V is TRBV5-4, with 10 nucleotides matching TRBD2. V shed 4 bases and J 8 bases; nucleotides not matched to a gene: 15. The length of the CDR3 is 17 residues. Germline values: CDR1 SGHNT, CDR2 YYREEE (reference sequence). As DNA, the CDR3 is TGTGCCAGCAGCCTTAAGCGGGAGGGCCGTTCTTTCCATGAGCAGTTCTTC. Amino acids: CASSLKREGRSFHEQFF.

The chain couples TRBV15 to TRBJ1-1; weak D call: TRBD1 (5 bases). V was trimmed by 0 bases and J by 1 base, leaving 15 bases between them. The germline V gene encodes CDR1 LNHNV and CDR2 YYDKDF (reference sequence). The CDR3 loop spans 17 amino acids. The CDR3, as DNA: TGTGCCACCAGCAGAGATCGGCAGGGAGTATGGAACACTGAAGCTTTCTTT. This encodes CATSRDRQGVWNTEAFF. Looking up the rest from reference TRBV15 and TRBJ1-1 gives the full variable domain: DAMVIQNPRYQVTQFGKPVTLSCSQTLNHNVMYWYQQKSSQAPKLLFHYYDKDFNNEADTPDNFQSRRPNTSFCFLDIRSPGLGDTAMYLCATSRDRQGVWNTEAFFGQGTRLTVV.

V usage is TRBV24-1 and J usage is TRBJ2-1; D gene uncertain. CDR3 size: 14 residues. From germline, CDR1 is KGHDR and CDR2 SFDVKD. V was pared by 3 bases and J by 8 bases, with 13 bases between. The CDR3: CATSDHGPAYEQFF. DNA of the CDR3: TGTGCCACCAGTGATCATGGACCTGCCTATGAGCAGTTCTTC.

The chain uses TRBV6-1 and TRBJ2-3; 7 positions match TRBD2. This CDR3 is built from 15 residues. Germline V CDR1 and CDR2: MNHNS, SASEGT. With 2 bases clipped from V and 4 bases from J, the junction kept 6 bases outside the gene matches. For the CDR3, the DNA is TGTGCCAGCAGTGAATACGCGGGAGAGGCAGATACGCAGTATTTT. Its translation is CASSEYAGEADTQYF.

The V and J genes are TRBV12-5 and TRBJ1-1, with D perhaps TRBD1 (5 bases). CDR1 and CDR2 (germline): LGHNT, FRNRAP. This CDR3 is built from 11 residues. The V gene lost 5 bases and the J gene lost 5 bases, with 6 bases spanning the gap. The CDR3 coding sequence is TGTGCTAGTGGTCGGGGGACTGAAGCTTTCTTT. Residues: CASGRGTEAFF. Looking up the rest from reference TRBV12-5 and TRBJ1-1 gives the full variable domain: DARVTQTPRHKVTEMGQEVTMRCQPILGHNTVFWYRQTMMQGLELLAYFRNRAPLDDSGMPKDRFSAEMPDATLATLKIQPSEPRDSAVYFCASGRGTEAFFGQGTRLTVV.

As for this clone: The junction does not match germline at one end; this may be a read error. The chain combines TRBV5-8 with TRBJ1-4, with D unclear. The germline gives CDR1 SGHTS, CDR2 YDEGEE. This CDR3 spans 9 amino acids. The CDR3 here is CASSLRTIF. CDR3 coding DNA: TGTGCCAGCAGCCTCCGGACTATTTTT.

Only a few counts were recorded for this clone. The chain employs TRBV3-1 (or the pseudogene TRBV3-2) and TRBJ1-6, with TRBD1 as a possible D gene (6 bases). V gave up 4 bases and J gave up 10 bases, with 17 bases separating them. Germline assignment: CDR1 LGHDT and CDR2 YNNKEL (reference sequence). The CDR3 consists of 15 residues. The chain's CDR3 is CASSPIGGAGSPLHF. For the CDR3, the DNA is TGTGCCAGCAGCCCCATAGGGGGGGCAGGCTCACCCCTCCACTTT.

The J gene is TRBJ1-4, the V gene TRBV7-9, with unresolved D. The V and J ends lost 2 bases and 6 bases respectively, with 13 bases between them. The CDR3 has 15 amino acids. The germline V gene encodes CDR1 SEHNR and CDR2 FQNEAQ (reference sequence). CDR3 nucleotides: TGTGCCAGCAGCTTATACAGAACGGCCGATGAAAAACTGTTTTTT. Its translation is CASSLYRTADEKLFF.

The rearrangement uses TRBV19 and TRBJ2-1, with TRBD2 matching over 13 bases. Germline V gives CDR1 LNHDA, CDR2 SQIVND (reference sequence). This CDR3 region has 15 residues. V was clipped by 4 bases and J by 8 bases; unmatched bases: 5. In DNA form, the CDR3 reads TGTGCCAGTAGTACAACTAGCGGGGGGGCCCATGAGCAGTTCTTC. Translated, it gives CASSTTSGGAHEQFF.

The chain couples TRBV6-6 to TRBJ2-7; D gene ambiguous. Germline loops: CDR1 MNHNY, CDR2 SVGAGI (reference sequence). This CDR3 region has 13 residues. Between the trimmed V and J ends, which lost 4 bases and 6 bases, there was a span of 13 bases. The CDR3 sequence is CASSLLGIGEQYF. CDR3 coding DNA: TGTGCCAGCAGTTTGTTAGGGATCGGCGAGCAGTACTTC.